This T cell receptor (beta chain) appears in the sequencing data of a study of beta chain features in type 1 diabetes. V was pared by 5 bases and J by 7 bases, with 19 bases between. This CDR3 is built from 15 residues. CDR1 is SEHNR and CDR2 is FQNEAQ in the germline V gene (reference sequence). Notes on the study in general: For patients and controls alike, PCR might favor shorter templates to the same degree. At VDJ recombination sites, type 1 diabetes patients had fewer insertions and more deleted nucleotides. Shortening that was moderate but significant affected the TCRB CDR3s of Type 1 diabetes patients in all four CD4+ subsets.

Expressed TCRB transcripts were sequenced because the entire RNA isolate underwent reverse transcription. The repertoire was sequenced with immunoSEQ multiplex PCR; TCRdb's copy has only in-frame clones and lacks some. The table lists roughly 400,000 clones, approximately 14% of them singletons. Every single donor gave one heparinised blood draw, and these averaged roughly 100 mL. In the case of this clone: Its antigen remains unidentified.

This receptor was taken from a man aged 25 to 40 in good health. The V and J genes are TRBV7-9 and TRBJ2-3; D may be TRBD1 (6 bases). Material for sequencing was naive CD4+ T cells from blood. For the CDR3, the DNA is TGTGCCAGCAGCATAACTCCGGGACATTATAATACGCAGTATTTT. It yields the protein CASSITPGHYNTQYF. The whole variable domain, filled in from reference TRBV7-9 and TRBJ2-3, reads DTGVSQNPRHKITKRGQNVTFRCDPISEHNRLYWYRQTLGQGPEFLTYFQNEAQLEKSRLLSDRFSAERPKGSFSTLEIQRTEQGDSAMYLCASSITPGHYNTQYFGPGTRLTVL.